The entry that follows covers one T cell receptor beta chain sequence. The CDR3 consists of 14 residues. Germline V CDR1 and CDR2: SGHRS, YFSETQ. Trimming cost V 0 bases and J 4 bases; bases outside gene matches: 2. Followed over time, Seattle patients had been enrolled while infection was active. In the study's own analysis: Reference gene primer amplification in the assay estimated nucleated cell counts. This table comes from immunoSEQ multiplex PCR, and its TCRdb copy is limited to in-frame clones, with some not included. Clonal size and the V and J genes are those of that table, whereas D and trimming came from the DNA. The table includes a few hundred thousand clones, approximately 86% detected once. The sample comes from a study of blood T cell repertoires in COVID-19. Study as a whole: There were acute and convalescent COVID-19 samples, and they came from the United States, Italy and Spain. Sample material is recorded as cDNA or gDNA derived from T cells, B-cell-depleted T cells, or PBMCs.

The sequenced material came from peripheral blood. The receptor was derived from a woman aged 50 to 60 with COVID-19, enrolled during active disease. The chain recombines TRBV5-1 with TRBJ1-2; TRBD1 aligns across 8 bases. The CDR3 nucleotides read TGCGCCAGCAGCTTGGGGACAGGGAGCTATGGCTACACCTTC. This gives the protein CASSLGTGSYGYTF.